These 29 T cell receptor beta chains share one sample of origin, sequenced in a study of shared clonotypes between healthy human individuals. Measured with immunoSEQ multiplex PCR; TCRdb has only the in-frame clones, and not every one. This sample carries 2 million to 2.5 million clones, more than 80% of them seen once, and the ten largest clones take under 0.45%. Sequenced material: naive CD4+ T cells from PBMCs. Subset reported: CD45RA+ positively selected. The receptors derive from a man younger than 30 in good health. Some clones in this sample may be carry-over from other donors' samples.

The rearrangement joins TRBV28 to TRBJ1-1; 12 bases align to TRBD1. V lost 1 base to trimming and J lost 4 bases; unmatched junction nucleotides: 10. The CDR3 has 18 residues. Per germline, CDR1 MDHEN and CDR2 SYDVKM. CDR3 in DNA: TGTGCCAGCAGTTTATTACCGGGGACAGGGGGCGGTTTCACTGAAGCTTTCTTT. It codes for CASSLLPGTGGGFTEAFF.

This chain links TRBV5-5 with TRBJ2-7; 14 positions agree with TRBD2. The germline V gene has CDR1 SGHKS and CDR2 YYEKEE (reference sequence). V trimming: 6 bases; J trimming: 6 bases; junction bases outside the gene matches: 8. CDR3 length: 15 amino acids. The CDR3 sequence is CASTPAGLAGVEQYF. DNA of the CDR3: TGTGCCAGCACTCCCGCGGGACTAGCGGGAGTCGAGCAGTACTTC.

The V gene is TRBV5-1, the J gene TRBJ2-5; a weak D match, TRBD1 (5 bases). The V gene's germline CDR1 is SGHRS and CDR2 YFSETQ. This CDR3 is built from 15 residues. Trimming removed 8 bases at V and 6 bases at J, with 23 bases between. CDR3 sequence (DNA): TGCGCCAGAAACCCGGACAACCAAAGGTGGAAGACCCAGTACTTC. It encodes CARNPDNQRWKTQYF.

The sample holds a few counts of this clone. V is TRBV5-1 and J is TRBJ2-2; D may be TRBD1 or TRBD2 (6 bases each). This CDR3 has 14 amino acids. From germline, CDR1 is SGHRS and CDR2 YFSETQ. Trimming shortened V by 4 bases and J by 5 bases, and 12 bases separated the two germline ends. Here the CDR3 reads CASSDLGGTGELFF. As DNA, the CDR3 is TGCGCCAGCAGCGACTTAGGGGGGACCGGGGAGCTGTTTTTT.

This clone was picked up one time. The genes are TRBV5-4 and TRBJ1-5; 9 nucleotides line up with TRBD1. Per germline, CDR1 SGHNT and CDR2 YYREEE (reference sequence). The V and J ends lost 3 bases and 1 base, in that order; junction bases with no gene match: 11. This CDR3 has 18 amino acids. CDR3 bases: TGTGCCAGCAGCTGGGAAGTGGACAGGGGCCTCAGCAATCAGCCCCAGCATTTT. Translated: CASSWEVDRGLSNQPQHF.

The V call is TRBV2, the J call TRBJ2-2; 7 nucleotides align to TRBD2. This CDR3 spans 17 amino acids. CDR1 is SNHLY and CDR2 is FYNNEI in the germline V gene. The V and J ends lost 6 bases and 4 bases, in that order; junction bases with no gene match: 14. The CDR3, as DNA: TGTGCCAGCAGAAGCGGGAAGGCCGGGGCCGGCACCGGGGAGCTGTTTTTT. This encodes CASRSGKAGAGTGELFF.

A single count supports this clone. Other DNA sequences in the same sample also yield this CDR3. This chain uses TRBV18 with TRBJ2-7; D ambiguous. Between the trimmed V and J ends, which lost 3 bases and 4 bases, there was a span of 7 bases. Germline CDR1 KGHSH, CDR2 LQKENI. This CDR3 is 12 amino acids long. The CDR3, as DNA: TGTGCCAGCTCACCCGGCTATTACGAGCAGTACTTC. It is translated as CASSPGYYEQYF.

V gene TRBV5-6 combines with J gene TRBJ1-2; D gene unclear. The CDR3 sequence is 13 residues long. The V gene's germline CDR1 is SGHDT and CDR2 YYEEEE. Trimming took 5 bases from V and 4 from J, leaving 12 bases between them. The CDR3 is CASSSGGSYGYTF. Written as DNA, the CDR3 is TGTGCCAGCAGTTCGGGAGGCAGCTATGGCTACACCTTC.

This chain connects TRBV7-9 to TRBJ2-7, with TRBD2 as a possible D gene (5 bases). Per germline, CDR1 SEHNR and CDR2 FQNEAQ (reference sequence). V was shortened by 3 bases and J by 6 bases, with 9 bases between the two germline ends. The CDR3 is 12 amino acids. The CDR3, as DNA: TGTGCCAGCAGCTTGGGGAGTTCCGAGCAGTACTTC. It codes for CASSLGSSEQYF.

The genes are TRBV12-5 and TRBJ1-4; unclear D gene. V was trimmed by 3 bases and J by 10 bases, leaving 15 bases between them. The CDR3 sequence is 14 residues long. The germline V gene encodes CDR1 LGHNT and CDR2 FRNRAP. Here the CDR3 DNA reads TGTGCTAGTGGTTTTTTGGAGGGTTTGGGAAAACTGTTTTTT. Its protein product is CASGFLEGLGKLFF.

This clone is a singleton in its sample. The CDR3 coding sequence is TGTGCCATCAGAAGGACGGTGAACACTGAAGCTTTCTTT. Encoded protein: CAIRRTVNTEAFF. This chain joins TRBV10-3 and TRBJ1-1, with D unresolved. Germline CDR1 and CDR2: ENHRY and SYGVKD. This CDR3 region has 13 residues. V dropped 6 bases and J dropped 0 bases, with 8 bases sitting between them.

This clone turned up a few times. This specimen includes other DNA sequences encoding the same CDR3. This rearrangement joins TRBV5-1 to TRBJ2-7, with D unresolved. V shed 4 bases and J shed 1 base, with 3 bases lying between them. The germline V gene has CDR1 SGHRS and CDR2 YFSETQ. The CDR3 length is 11 residues. This chain's CDR3 is CASSGSYEQYF. As DNA, the CDR3 is TGCGCCAGCAGCGGGTCCTACGAGCAGTACTTC.

V and J are TRBV9 and TRBJ2-3, with D perhaps TRBD1 or TRBD2 (6 bases each). The CDR3 extends over 15 amino acids. Per germline, CDR1 SGDLS and CDR2 YYNGEE. The ends were cut back, 3 bases at V and 1 base at J, with 12 bases in the middle. CDR3 region: CASSGGAVRTDTQYF. The CDR3 DNA reads as TGTGCCAGCAGCGGGGGGGCGGTCCGCACAGATACGCAGTATTTT.

The gene calls are TRBV5-4 and TRBJ1-3; TRBD1 agrees at 8 bases. The CDR3 totals 19 residues. V shed 4 bases, J shed 0 bases, and the junction held 15 bases outside the gene matches. Germline-derived CDR1 and CDR2 are SGHNT and YYREEE (reference sequence). The CDR3 nucleotides are TGTGCCAGCAGCACGATGGTGGGGGACAGGAGAAGCTCTGGAAACACCATATATTTT. Its protein product is CASSTMVGDRRSSGNTIYF.

The chain has TRBV5-4 and TRBJ2-1; D may be TRBD1 or TRBD2 (5 bases each). This CDR3 is built from 20 residues. The germline V and J ends were trimmed by 3 bases and 0 bases, with 25 bases remaining between them. CDR1 is SGHNT, CDR2 YYREEE, per germline (reference sequence). The CDR3 reads CASSSPTGTPTQVSYNEQFF. CDR3 bases: TGTGCCAGCAGCTCACCGACTGGGACCCCTACCCAGGTCTCCTACAATGAGCAGTTCTTC. Combining the CDR3 with reference TRBV5-4 and TRBJ2-1 gives the whole variable domain ETGVTQSPTHLIKTRGQQVTLRCSSQSGHNTVSWYQQALGQGPQFIFQYYREEENGRGNFPPRFSGLQFPNYSSELNVNALELDDSALYLCASSSPTGTPTQVSYNEQFFGPGTRLTVL.

This chain joins TRBV10-3 and TRBJ2-5; 7 positions match TRBD1. Germline V CDR1 and CDR2: ENHRY, SYGVKD. Unmatched junction bases numbered 5, after V lost 3 bases and J lost 1 base. CDR3 length equals 15 residues. The CDR3 spells CAISDLNRGQETQYF. The CDR3 DNA sequence: TGTGCCATCAGTGATCTTAACAGGGGCCAAGAGACCCAGTACTTC.

Points on this clone: This sample also contains other DNA sequences that code for the same CDR3. The J gene is TRBJ2-1, the V gene TRBV7-2; 12 positions agree with TRBD2. Germline CDR1 is SGHTA and CDR2 is FQGNSA. The CDR3 runs 15 residues. J gave up 4 bases and V 2 bases, and 0 bases lay outside the gene matches. The CDR3 coding sequence is TGTGCCAGCAGCTTACTAGCGGGAGGGTACAATGAGCAGTTCTTC. It codes for CASSLLAGGYNEQFF.

The J gene is TRBJ2-5, the V gene TRBV6-6; 7 bases map to TRBD2. Germline V gene lookup returns CDR1 MNHNY and CDR2 SVGAGI (reference sequence). Trimming removed 5 bases from V and 10 bases from J; junction bases left unmatched: 10. The CDR3 runs to 13 residues. The DNA of the CDR3 is TGTGCCAGCAGTGCCCTAGGGACTATGAACCAGTACTTC. Translating gives CASSALGTMNQYF.

This clone was recorded only once. V gene TRBV5-5 combines with J gene TRBJ1-4; no clear D gene. V was cut by 4 bases and J by 7 bases, with 11 bases left in between. Germline CDR1 SGHKS, CDR2 YYEKEE (reference sequence). The CDR3 is 13 residues long. The CDR3 region is CASSHRGSEKLFF. DNA of the CDR3: TGTGCCAGCAGCCACCGCGGGAGTGAAAAACTGTTTTTT.

This chain uses TRBV28 with TRBJ2-5, with D tentatively TRBD1 (6 bases). The germline V gene has CDR1 MDHEN and CDR2 SYDVKM. Trimming stripped 3 bases from V and 2 bases from J, with 10 bases between. The CDR3 is 14 residues long. In DNA, the CDR3 is TGTGCCAGCAGTTTTAACAGGGCACAAGAGACCCAGTACTTC. This translates into CASSFNRAQETQYF.

V usage is TRBV7-2 and J usage is TRBJ2-3; 8 bases are shared with TRBD2. CDR3 length equals 17 residues. J gave up 3 bases and V 5 bases, and 13 bases lay outside the gene matches. From germline, CDR1 is SGHTA and CDR2 FQGNSA. CDR3 loop: CASSPWGAAGVTDTQYF. As DNA, the CDR3 is TGTGCCAGCAGCCCCTGGGGGGCAGCGGGAGTTACAGATACGCAGTATTTT.

The table lists this clone with a count of one. The chain uses TRBV28 and TRBJ1-1; no clear D. The CDR3 spans 11 residues. V lost 6 bases, J lost 3 bases, and 5 bases lay in between. Germline values: CDR1 MDHEN, CDR2 SYDVKM. Here the CDR3 DNA reads TGTGCCAGCAGGACTCACACTGAAGCTTTCTTT. Its translation: CASRTHTEAFF.

The chain links TRBV10-2 to TRBJ1-5; TRBD1 matches at 9 bases. Trimming cost V 4 bases and J 0 bases; bases outside gene matches: 4. The CDR3 contains 16 residues. Germline V CDR1 and CDR2: WSHSY, SAAADI. The CDR3, as DNA: TGCGCCAGCAGTGTACAGGGGGCTGATAGCAATCAGCCCCAGCATTTT. Protein: CASSVQGADSNQPQHF.

V usage is TRBV6-1 and J usage is TRBJ2-5; a possible D gene is TRBD2 (6 bases). The CDR3 extends over 12 amino acids. Deletions cut 4 bases from V and 5 bases from J, with 8 bases between. Germline V gives CDR1 MNHNS, CDR2 SASEGT. CDR3 sequence (DNA): TGTGCCAGCAGTGGGGGACTGGAGACCCAGTACTTC. Translated, it gives CASSGGLETQYF.

The genes are TRBV5-1 and TRBJ2-7; D perhaps matches TRBD2 (6 bases). Trimming cost V 4 bases and J 3 bases, with 14 bases left between them. Germline CDR1 SGHRS, CDR2 YFSETQ. The length of the CDR3 is 14 residues. The CDR3 loop is CASSPVEGIYEQYF. The DNA for the CDR3 is TGCGCCAGCAGCCCGGTGGAGGGTATCTACGAGCAGTACTTC.

This chain connects TRBV10-3 to TRBJ2-6; no definite D call. The CDR3 has 11 residues. V was cut by 7 bases and J by 6 bases, with 4 bases left in between. Per the germline V gene, CDR1 is ENHRY and CDR2 is SYGVKD. CDR3 coding DNA: TGTGCCATCACACAGGCCAACGTCCTGACTTTC. Encoded protein: CAITQANVLTF.

The CDR3 sequence: CASTLGYFTDTQYF. CDR3 nucleotide sequence: TGTGCCAGTACCCTAGGGTACTTCACAGATACGCAGTATTTT. The V call is TRBV7-2, the J call TRBJ2-3; D not certain. The germline V gene encodes CDR1 SGHTA and CDR2 FQGNSA. This CDR3 contains 14 residues. V lost 9 bases and J lost 2, with 15 bases in between. The variable domain in full, completed from reference TRBV7-2 and TRBJ2-3, reads GAGVSQSPSNKVTEKGKDVELRCDPISGHTALYWYRQSLGQGLEFLIYFQGNSAPDKSGLPSDRFSAERTGGSVSTLTIQRTQQEDSAVYLCASTLGYFTDTQYFGPGTRLTVL.

About this clone: A junction end diverges from the germline sequence, so it may reflect a read error. V and J are TRBV4-1 and TRBJ2-5, with D perhaps matching TRBD1 or TRBD2 (8 bases each). Germline CDR1 is MGHRA and CDR2 is YSYEKL. There are 15 residues in the CDR3. CDR3 sequence (DNA): TGTGCCAGCAGCCAGCAGGGGGCGGGGGGAGAGACCCAGTACTTC. This translates into CASSQQGAGGETQYF.

This rearrangement joins TRBV11-1 to TRBJ2-1; the D is unclear. The CDR3 length is 15 residues. The germline CDR1 and CDR2 sequences are SGHAT and FQDESV (reference sequence). V lost 2 bases and J 2 bases, leaving 10 bases between the germline ends. The CDR3 here is CASSLRRETYNEQFF. The CDR3 coding sequence is TGTGCCAGCAGCTTAAGAAGGGAAACCTACAATGAGCAGTTCTTC.